Shown below are 10 T cell receptor beta chains from a single sample sequenced in a study of cytomegalovirus exposure and HLA in healthy donors. Primers: 60 Vbeta forward and 13 Jbeta reverse. The data were produced by immunoSEQ multiplex PCR, yet TCRdb's version contains in-frame clones alone and is incomplete. The data contain around 120,000 clones, 70% to 80% of them singletons. Sequencing was carried out using PBMCs. These TCRs come from a man aged 25-45 years in good health and CMV-seronegative.

The chain recombines TRBV9 with TRBJ1-6; D remains ambiguous. This CDR3 spans 12 amino acids. V was trimmed by 0 bases and J by 8 bases, leaving 3 bases between them. Germline lookup yields CDR1 SGDLS and CDR2 YYNGEE. The CDR3 protein is CASSVGDSPLHF. The CDR3 nucleotides read TGTGCCAGCAGCGTAGGCGATTCACCCCTCCACTTT.

The chain uses TRBV7-3 and TRBJ2-5, with D possibly being TRBD2 (6 bases). This CDR3 has 13 residues. The germline V gene encodes CDR1 SGHTA and CDR2 FQGTGA. With 5 bases removed from V and 0 bases from J, the gap between germline ends came to 7 bases. The CDR3 sequence: CASSAGNQETQYF. The DNA of the CDR3 is TGTGCCAGCAGCGCGGGAAACCAAGAGACCCAGTACTTC.

This CDR3 reads CASSLLTGGLQPQHF. The CDR3, as DNA: TGTGCCAGCAGCTTGCTGACAGGGGGCCTTCAGCCCCAGCATTTT. The chain is built from TRBV5-8 and TRBJ1-5; 10 bases agree with TRBD1. CDR1 is SGHTS and CDR2 is YDEGEE in the germline V gene. The CDR3 length is 15 residues. Losses at the gene ends were 1 base for V and 6 bases for J; bases not matched to a gene: 4.

The genes are TRBV9 and TRBJ2-4; D might be TRBD2 (6 bases). Trimming removed 4 bases at V and 9 bases at J, with 20 bases between. CDR1 SGDLS and CDR2 YYNGEE come from the germline V gene. The CDR3 loop spans 15 amino acids. CDR3 nucleotide sequence: TGTGCCAGCAGCTTACAACAAGGAGGGAACGGCATTCAGTACTTC. Translated, it gives CASSLQQGGNGIQYF. Filled out from reference TRBV9 and TRBJ2-4, the complete variable domain reads DSGVTQTPKHLITATGQRVTLRCSPRSGDLSVYWYQQSLDQGLQFLIQYYNGEERAKGNILERFSAQQFPDLHSELNLSSLELGDSALYFCASSLQQGGNGIQYFGAGTRLSVL.

There are a few counts of this clone. The V and J genes are TRBV9 and TRBJ1-2; D may be TRBD1 (5 bases). Germline CDR1 is SGDLS and CDR2 is YYNGEE. The V end lost 3 bases, the J end lost 0 bases, and 24 bases lay between the germline ends. The CDR3 consists of 19 residues. The CDR3 DNA sequence: TGTGCCAGCAGCGGTAGCATGGATACCTTAGGGGATGCTAACTATGGCTACACCTTC. This gives the protein CASSGSMDTLGDANYGYTF.

The chain uses TRBV5-1 and TRBJ1-3; 9 positions agree with TRBD1. CDR3 length: 16 amino acids. Per germline, CDR1 SGHRS and CDR2 YFSETQ. V shed 0 bases and J 2 bases; nucleotides not matched to a gene: 3. CDR3 DNA sequence: TGCGCCAGCAGCTTGGAGGGACAGGGTCCTGGAAACACCATATATTTT. This gives the protein CASSLEGQGPGNTIYF.

The chain employs TRBV27 and TRBJ1-4; possible D gene TRBD1, 6 bases. The CDR3 consists of 16 residues. Germline assignment: CDR1 MNHEY and CDR2 SMNVEV (reference sequence). With 5 bases removed from V and 4 bases from J, the gap between germline ends came to 17 bases. CDR3 region: CASSSLGGRNNEKLFF. CDR3 DNA sequence: TGTGCCAGCAGTAGTCTCGGGGGGCGTAATAATGAAAAACTGTTTTTT.

CDR3 DNA: TGTGCCAGCAGTGACTGGGGGGGAGAGAGCAATCAGCCCCAGCATTTT. Translated: CASSDWGGESNQPQHF. The J gene is TRBJ1-5, the V gene TRBV2; D is possibly TRBD1 (5 bases). V was trimmed by 3 bases and J by 1 base, leaving 13 bases between them. Germline V CDR1 and CDR2: SNHLY, FYNNEI. The CDR3 runs to 16 residues.

The chain joins TRBV18 to TRBJ1-1, with 8 positions matching TRBD1. The CDR3 contains 14 residues. Germline V gives CDR1 KGHSH, CDR2 LQKENI. The J segment lost 6 bases and the V segment lost 4 bases, leaving 7 bases of the junction unmatched. Here the CDR3 reads CASSRDRRQPEAFF. The CDR3 nucleotides read TGTGCCAGCTCACGGGACAGGCGGCAACCTGAAGCTTTCTTT.

This chain links TRBV29-1 with TRBJ2-1; TRBD1 matches at 8 bases. V trimming: 8 bases; J trimming: 7 bases; junction bases outside the gene matches: 4. The germline V gene encodes CDR1 SQVTM and CDR2 ANQGSEA. The CDR3 loop spans 11 amino acids. The CDR3 here is CSIRQGNEQFF. The DNA of the CDR3 is TGCAGCATTAGACAGGGGAATGAGCAGTTCTTC.